These 3 T cell receptor beta chains share one sample of origin, sequenced in a study of cytomegalovirus exposure and HLA in healthy donors. Use of 60 Vbeta and 13 Jbeta primers characterized the PCR. Only in-frame clones appear in the TCRdb table, and some are missing; sequencing was by immunoSEQ multiplex PCR. The sample has approximately 58,000 clones. Sequencing was performed on PBMCs. The source is a young woman in good health and CMV-seronegative.

V and J are TRBV6-5 and TRBJ2-7, with D maybe TRBD2 (6 bases). The V gene's germline CDR1 is MNHEY and CDR2 SVGAGI. CDR3 length: 14 residues. V was pared by 5 bases and J by 0 bases, with 11 bases between. CDR3 sequence (DNA): TGTGCCAGCAGTACTAGCAGCCGCTCCTACGAGCAGTACTTC. This codes for CASSTSSRSYEQYF.

The V gene is TRBV6-4, the J gene TRBJ1-2; D might be TRBD1 (5 bases). This CDR3 has 14 residues. V gave up 8 bases and J gave up 4 bases, with 17 bases separating them. Germline loops: CDR1 MRHNA, CDR2 SNTAGT. The CDR3, as DNA: TGTGCCAGCCCGGACATTAGGATCCCCTATGGCTACACCTTC. Protein: CASPDIRIPYGYTF.

This chain joins TRBV4-2 and TRBJ2-3; 10 nucleotides line up with TRBD2. With 3 bases clipped from V and 4 bases from J, the junction kept 1 base outside the gene matches. Germline CDR1 LGHNA, CDR2 YNFKEQ. CDR3 length: 14 amino acids. The CDR3 DNA sequence: TGTGCCAGCAGCCACGGGACTAGCGCAGATACGCAGTATTTT. This gives the protein CASSHGTSADTQYF.